One and the same sample provided the 27 T cell receptor beta chains below, sequenced in a study of T cell changes during pregnancy in multiple sclerosis. Sequenced by immunoSEQ multiplex PCR; TCRdb stores in-frame clones only, minus some. The table has around 41,000 clones, about nine tenths seen once. Sequences were derived from CD4+ T cells from peripheral blood mononuclear cells, sampled in the third trimester of pregnancy. These receptors were collected from a female donor in good health, enrolled as a control in a pregnancy study.

The V call is TRBV6-1, the J call TRBJ1-5; D is possibly TRBD1 (6 bases). V was cut by 4 bases and J by 7 bases, with 11 bases left in between. The length of the CDR3 is 13 residues. The germline gives CDR1 MNHNS, CDR2 SASEGT. The CDR3 reads CASSVGTRQPQHF. The CDR3 bases are TGTGCCAGCAGTGTCGGGACACGCCAGCCCCAGCATTTT.

The V call is TRBV21-1, the J call TRBJ1-4; the table's TRBD1 call for D was not verified on the DNA. TRBV21-1 is noted as a pseudogene. The CDR3 runs 14 residues. The CDR3 here is CASGTDREDEKLFF. The CDR3 coding sequence is TGTGCCAGCGGAACGGACAGGGAGGATGAAAAACTGTTTTTT.

The CDR3 spells CASSQDRGRRTEAFF. For the CDR3, the DNA is TGTGCCAGCAGTCAGGACAGGGGGCGAAGGACTGAAGCTTTCTTT. The V and J genes are TRBV6-4 and TRBJ1-1; 11 bases fit TRBD1. The CDR3 runs to 15 residues. The V segment lost 5 bases and the J segment 5 bases; nucleotides outside the gene matches: 7. In germline, CDR1 is MRHNA, CDR2 SNTAGT.

The V call is TRBV28, the J call TRBJ1-2, with TRBD1 identical over 7 bases. The CDR3 runs 15 residues. The V gene's germline CDR1 is MDHEN and CDR2 SYDVKM. V lost 5 bases and J lost 4; bases outside the gene matches: 10. CDR3 sequence (DNA): TGTGCCAGCAGTCTCTTAAACAGGGGCCGCTATGGCTACACCTTC. Protein sequence: CASSLLNRGRYGYTF.

As DNA, the CDR3 is TGTGCCAGCAGCTCTAAAGCAGGCATGGAGACCCAGTACTTC. It encodes CASSSKAGMETQYF. The rearrangement uses TRBV7-9 and TRBJ2-5; D not certain. Trimming took 4 bases from V and 5 from J, leaving 14 bases between them. CDR3 length: 14 residues. Germline V gene lookup returns CDR1 SEHNR and CDR2 FQNEAQ (reference sequence).

A word on this clone: One junction end does not reproduce the germline sequence, and a read error may be involved. The chain has TRBV7-8 and TRBJ2-1, with 11 bases identical to TRBD2. The CDR3 runs to 11 residues. Per germline, CDR1 SGHVS and CDR2 FQNEAQ. CDR3 sequence: CANLTTSGKVF. The CDR3 region has the DNA TGTGCCAACCTTACGACTAGCGGGAAAGTCTTC.

This clone was counted a single time. The chain employs TRBV6-4 and TRBJ1-1; D possibly corresponds to TRBD1 (6 bases). From germline, CDR1 is MRHNA and CDR2 SNTAGT. Trimming left V 5 bases short and J 1 base short, with 17 bases between. This CDR3 region has 16 residues. DNA of the CDR3: TGTGCCAGCAGTCTCAGGGCCGGGACAACGAACACTGAAGCTTTCTTT. Amino acids: CASSLRAGTTNTEAFF.

The chain is built from TRBV19 and TRBJ1-1; maybe TRBD1 (5 bases). This CDR3 is 14 amino acids long. Trimming cost V 7 bases and J 1 base, with 13 bases left between them. Per the germline V gene, CDR1 is LNHDA and CDR2 is SQIVND (reference sequence). The CDR3 DNA sequence: TGTGCCAGTATTGATGGAGGGACGAACACTGAAGCTTTCTTT. Its translation is CASIDGGTNTEAFF. The full variable domain, in which reference TRBV19 and TRBJ1-1 provide the parts outside the CDR3, is DGGITQSPKYLFRKEGQNVTLSCEQNLNHDAMYWYRQDPGQGLRLIYYSQIVNDFQKGDIAEGYSVSREKKESFPLTVTSAQKNPTAFYLCASIDGGTNTEAFFGQGTRLTVV.

The J gene is TRBJ2-3, the V gene TRBV4-1; maybe TRBD1 (6 bases). The V gene lost 2 bases and the J gene lost 5 bases, with 11 bases spanning the gap. In germline, CDR1 is MGHRA, CDR2 YSYEKL. The CDR3 is made up of 14 amino acids. CDR3 residues: CASSQIGGGDTQYF. As DNA, the CDR3 is TGCGCCAGCAGCCAAATTGGGGGCGGAGATACGCAGTATTTT.

The V and J genes are TRBV6-5 and TRBJ2-1, with D maybe TRBD1 (8 bases). Germline V lookup: CDR1 MNHEY, CDR2 SVGAGI. V lost 7 bases to trimming and J lost 7 bases, with 14 bases between them. The CDR3 spans 13 residues. CDR3: CASNAQGGNEQFF. CDR3 DNA: TGTGCCAGCAACGCACAGGGGGGGAATGAGCAGTTCTTC.

The rearrangement links TRBV29-1 to TRBJ1-2, with D unresolved. CDR1 and CDR2 from the germline V gene are SQVTM and ANQGSEA. Trimming removed 7 bases at V and 5 bases at J, with 14 bases between. There are 12 residues in the CDR3. The DNA for the CDR3 is TGCAGCGCTAGCCAGGCAGCTTATGGCTACACCTTC. Translated, it gives CSASQAAYGYTF.

The chain links TRBV4-1 to TRBJ2-2; D unresolved. The CDR3 extends over 14 amino acids. Trimming stripped 1 base from V and 2 bases from J, with 5 bases between. Germline CDR1 reads MGHRA; CDR2 reads YSYEKL. For the CDR3, the DNA is TGCGCCAGCAGCCAAGTATATAACACCGGGGAGCTGTTTTTT. It translates to CASSQVYNTGELFF.

J is TRBJ2-1 and V is TRBV11-3; TRBD2 is a possible D gene (6 bases). CDR1 and CDR2 from the germline V gene are SGHNT and YENEEA. Trimming left V 5 bases short and J 7 bases short, with 27 bases between. This CDR3 is 18 amino acids long. The CDR3 nucleotides are TGTGCCAGCAGCCCCCCGGGGGTCGGCGGGTTCCCTCCTAATGAGCAGTTCTTC. This sequence encodes CASSPPGVGGFPPNEQFF.

This sequence joins TRBV9 and TRBJ2-5; D uncertain. The V end lost 3 bases, the J end lost 5 bases, and 11 bases lay between the germline ends. The germline V gene encodes CDR1 SGDLS and CDR2 YYNGEE. The CDR3 sequence is 13 residues long. The CDR3: CASSGQMPETQYF. The CDR3 DNA reads TGTGCCAGCAGCGGCCAGATGCCCGAGACCCAGTACTTC.

The V call is TRBV2, the J call TRBJ1-2, with 9 bases aligning to TRBD1. The CDR3 runs 16 residues. The V gene's germline CDR1 is SNHLY and CDR2 FYNNEI. The J segment lost 4 bases and the V segment lost 3 bases, leaving 9 bases of the junction unmatched. CDR3 nucleotides: TGTGCCAGCAGTGAGGGGACAGGGAAGAATGGCTATGGCTACACCTTC. Amino acid sequence: CASSEGTGKNGYGYTF.

The table lists this clone with a count of one. The J gene is TRBJ1-2, the V gene TRBV5-4; D remains unclear. Germline V lookup: CDR1 SGHNT, CDR2 YYREEE (reference sequence). The ends were cut back, 3 bases at V and 4 bases at J, with 10 bases in the middle. This CDR3 contains 13 residues. The CDR3 bases are TGTGCCAGCAGCTCTCCTCAGATCTATGGCTACACCTTC. It codes for CASSSPQIYGYTF.

The count of this clone is one. The chain links TRBV7-2 to TRBJ1-2, with a possible D match to TRBD1 (5 bases). Germline CDR1 is SGHTA and CDR2 is FQGNSA. The CDR3 sequence is 16 residues long. V gave up 1 base and J gave up 6 bases, with 18 bases separating them. CDR3 bases: TGTGCCAGCAGCTTAGTTTTCGGACAAACTTTAGATGGCTACACCTTC. The encoded protein is CASSLVFGQTLDGYTF.

The J gene is TRBJ1-2, the V gene TRBV11-2; weak D call: TRBD1 (5 bases). CDR3 length equals 18 residues. Per germline, CDR1 SGHAT and CDR2 FQNNGV. Trimming cost V 5 bases and J 6 bases, with 28 bases left between them. The CDR3 DNA reads as TGTGCCAGCAGCGGGGCGGGGTTATGGGCTTTCACTGGGGATGGCTACACCTTC. Protein sequence: CASSGAGLWAFTGDGYTF.

Written as DNA, the CDR3 is TGTGCCAGCTCGGGACCGGGGGTCACTGAAGCTTTCTTT. It codes for CASSGPGVTEAFF. The chain joins TRBV27 to TRBJ1-1, with TRBD1 as a possible D gene (5 bases). Germline CDR1 is MNHEY and CDR2 is SMNVEV (reference sequence). Trimming took 8 bases from V and 4 from J, leaving 14 bases between them. The CDR3 has 13 residues.

The DNA for the CDR3 is TGTGCCAGCAGCGCCCCGTACGGACACGTCGGAACTAATGAAAAACTGTTTTTT. Its translation: CASSAPYGHVGTNEKLFF. The gene calls are TRBV9 and TRBJ1-4; a possible D gene is TRBD1 (5 bases). V dropped 3 bases and J dropped 1 base, with 19 bases sitting between them. Looked up from germline, CDR1 is SGDLS and CDR2 is YYNGEE. The CDR3 covers 18 residues.

V usage is TRBV11-2 and J usage is TRBJ2-7; D possibly corresponds to TRBD2 (5 bases). The CDR3 sequence is 14 residues long. Trimming removed 3 bases at V and 7 bases at J, with 16 bases between. Germline CDR1 and CDR2: SGHAT and FQNNGV. DNA for the CDR3: TGTGCCAGCAGCTTGGAGCCGGGAACGGGGGAGCAGTACTTC. It codes for CASSLEPGTGEQYF.

The chain carries TRBV7-8 and TRBJ1-2, with D perhaps matching TRBD1 (5 bases). Germline CDR1 SGHVS, CDR2 FQNEAQ. CDR3 length equals 14 residues. The germline V and J ends were trimmed by 6 bases and 4 bases, with 15 bases remaining between them. The DNA for the CDR3 is TGTGCCAGCAGACCAGACAGCTCCGCCTATGGCTACACCTTC. This gives the protein CASRPDSSAYGYTF.

The chain joins TRBV19 to TRBJ2-6; no reliable D call. Germline V lookup: CDR1 LNHDA, CDR2 SQIVND (reference sequence). The CDR3 loop spans 20 amino acids. The V end lost 5 bases, the J end lost 0 bases, and 23 bases lay between the germline ends. CDR3 region: CASSLGYTNVPSSGANVLTF. The CDR3 DNA is TGTGCCAGTAGTCTAGGATACACAAATGTCCCTAGCTCTGGGGCCAACGTCCTGACTTTC.

The chain joins TRBV19 to TRBJ2-3; 8 positions match TRBD2. The CDR3 contains 15 residues. After removal of 4 bases from V and 6 bases from J, the junction contained 9 bases not matched to a gene. The V gene's germline CDR1 is LNHDA and CDR2 SQIVND (reference sequence). The CDR3 bases are TGTGCCAGTAGTACCCCAACGGGGGGGGCTGATACGCAGTATTTT. It codes for CASSTPTGGADTQYF.

The chain joins TRBV10-1 to TRBJ1-2, with 10 nucleotides matching TRBD1. Germline assignment: CDR1 WNHNN and CDR2 SYGVQD (reference sequence). This CDR3 comprises 15 residues. Trimming at V came to 3 bases and at J to 6 bases, leaving 7 bases not matched to a gene. The CDR3 is CASSEGTGEMDGYTF. Here the CDR3 DNA reads TGCGCCAGCAGTGAAGGGACAGGGGAAATGGATGGCTACACCTTC.

The rearrangement uses TRBV27 and TRBJ2-3, with D possibly TRBD1 on 6 matching bases. Trimming pared 5 bases from V and 1 base from J, leaving 13 bases between. The CDR3 is made up of 15 amino acids. Germline CDR1 MNHEY, CDR2 SMNVEV (reference sequence). The CDR3 coding sequence is TGTGCCAGCAGTCCCCGGACAGCAGGCACAGATACGCAGTATTTT. Its translation is CASSPRTAGTDTQYF.

The chain has TRBV6-1 and TRBJ1-2; TRBD1 might be the D (5 bases). V lost 7 bases and J lost 7, with 16 bases in between. The V gene's germline CDR1 is MNHNS and CDR2 SASEGT. The CDR3 length is 13 residues. As DNA, the CDR3 is TGTGCCAGCAACTGGGGGAGGGGTTCTGGCTACACCTTC. Its protein product is CASNWGRGSGYTF.